This T cell receptor beta chain derives from a study of technical replicates of blood from a handful of donors. The V gene's germline CDR1 is SEHNR and CDR2 FQNEAQ (reference sequence). The length of the CDR3 is 15 residues. The ends were cut back, 2 bases at V and 5 bases at J, with 15 bases in the middle. The assay was immunoSEQ multiplex PCR, and TCRdb's table has in-frame clones only and misses some. Of under 85,000 clones in the sample, approximately 93% are singletons; the top ten hold about 0.23%. V is TRBV7-9 and J is TRBJ2-5; possible D gene TRBD1, 7 bases. Sequencing was done on a sample of T cells isolated from PBMCs. The receptor comes from a human donor in good health. The CDR3 here is CASSLRQGGLETQYF. CDR3 nucleotides: TGTGCCAGCAGCTTAAGACAGGGAGGTTTGGAGACCCAGTACTTC.